A selection of T cell receptor beta chains follows, all from one sample in a study of a mutant IDH1 vaccine in newly diagnosed glioma. These TCRs' antigens remain unknown. The table came from immunoSEQ multiplex PCR; TCRdb's copy has only in-frame clones and leaves some out. In the table there are some 50,000 clones, around 94% of which are singletons. Source: PBMCs, taken from a glioma patient whose treatment included an IDH1 peptide vaccine. Receptors originate from a man in his fifties with glioma. Both conserved end residues are part of each CDR3. D genes are given only for firm matches. For some rows the clone size is stated as once, few or many, or as a class when expanded; others skip it.

NA	NA	TRBV7-9	TRBJ1-4	CASSLAGRGPTNEKLFF	TGTGCCAGCAGCTTAGCGGGCAGGGGCCCAACTAATGAAAAACTGTTTTTT
NA	NA	TRBV6-5	TRBJ1-1	CASSALPTEAFF	TGTGCCAGCAGTGCCCTTCCCACTGAAGCTTTCTTT
NA	NA	TRBV2	TRBJ2-7	CASSEERGAAYEQYF	TGTGCCAGCAGTGAAGAGCGAGGGGCCGCCTACGAGCAGTACTTC
NA	TRBD2	TRBV4-3	TRBJ2-1	CASSQDGAGGRDEQFF	TGCGCCAGCAGCCAGGACGGGGCGGGGGGGCGGGATGAGCAGTTCTTC
NA	TRBD1	TRBV7-2	TRBJ2-3	CASSFLPGQGGADTQYF	TGTGCCAGCAGCTTTCTACCGGGACAGGGTGGAGCAGATACGCAGTATTTT
NA	NA	TRBV29-1	TRBJ2-5	CSVQGTETEQYF	TGCAGCGTTCAAGGGACGGAGACGGAGCAGTACTTC
NA	TRBD1	TRBV4-1	TRBJ1-4	CASSLHGTGDEKLFF	TGCGCCAGCAGCCTTCACGGGACAGGGGATGAAAAACTGTTTTTT
NA	NA	TRBV7-6	TRBJ2-3	CASSLAGGTDTQYF	TGTGCCAGCAGCTTAGCGGGGGGAACAGATACGCAGTATTTT
NA	TRBD1	TRBV10-1	TRBJ2-7	CANPIVTGQRNPYEQYF	TGCGCCAACCCAATAGTTACGGGACAGCGGAACCCCTACGAGCAGTACTTC
NA	NA	TRBV19	TRBJ1-1	CASSIDRRGNTEAFF	TGTGCCAGTAGTATAGATCGGAGGGGGAACACTGAAGCTTTCTTT
NA	NA	TRBV6-5	TRBJ1-5	CASSTAGVNNQPQHF	TGTGCCAGCAGTACCGCGGGGGTGAACAATCAGCCCCAGCATTTT
NA	NA	TRBV7-9	TRBJ2-7	CASSLDPSSYEQYF	TGTGCCAGCAGCTTAGACCCTAGCTCCTACGAGCAGTACTTC
NA	NA	TRBV7-2	TRBJ1-1	CASSSLAPVDTEAFF	TGTGCCAGCAGCTCCCTCGCCCCGGTTGACACTGAAGCTTTCTTT
NA	NA	TRBV28	TRBJ1-2	CASSLLGGGYTF	TGTGCCAGCAGTTTACTAGGTGGGGGCTACACCTTC
NA	TRBD1	TRBV29-1	TRBJ2-7	CSVEAGQGYYEQYF	TGCAGCGTTGAGGCGGGACAGGGGTACTACGAGCAGTACTTC
NA	NA	TRBV29-1	TRBJ2-5	CSAGGSITEQYF	TGCAGCGCCGGAGGGAGTATAACGGAGCAGTACTTC
NA	TRBD1	TRBV7-2	TRBJ2-1	CASSLGQGGYNEQFF	TGTGCCAGCAGCTTAGGACAGGGGGGCTACAATGAGCAGTTCTTC
NA	NA	TRBV6-1	TRBJ2-1	CASGRSEQFF	TGTGCCAGTGGACGCAGTGAGCAGTTCTTC
NA	NA	TRBV27	TRBJ2-7	CASIISGGPTSFYEQYF	TGTGCCAGCATTATAAGTGGTGGCCCCACTTCCTTCTACGAGCAGTACTTC
NA	TRBD1	TRBV19	TRBJ1-2	CASSISRQGALPAPYGYTF	TGTGCCAGTAGTATATCCCGACAGGGGGCTTTACCGGCACCGTATGGCTACACCTTC
NA	TRBD2	TRBV5-1	TRBJ2-1	CASSLGSAGGFYNEQFF	TGCGCCAGCAGCTTGGGTTCTGCGGGAGGGTTTTATAATGAGCAGTTCTTC
NA	NA	TRBV5-4	TRBJ2-6	CASSLKVSGANVLTF	TGTGCCAGCAGCTTGAAGGTTTCTGGGGCCAACGTCCTGACTTTC
NA	NA	TRBV2	TRBJ2-2	CASSKGAGELFF	TGTGCCAGCAGTAAAGGGGCCGGGGAGCTGTTTTTT
NA	NA	TRBV14	TRBJ2-7	CASSRSSWLEQYF	TGTGCCAGCAGCCGTTCGTCATGGCTCGAGCAGTACTTC
NA	TRBD2	TRBV4-3	TRBJ2-7	CASSQDQTSGYEQYF	TGCGCCAGCAGCCAAGATCAGACTAGCGGCTACGAGCAGTACTTC
NA	NA	TRBV27	TRBJ1-2	CASSLNPPYGYTF	TGTGCCAGCAGTTTAAACCCGCCCTATGGCTACACCTTC
NA	NA	TRBV7-3	TRBJ2-3	CASSPSSNRPPTDTQYF	TGTGCCAGCAGCCCCAGCTCTAACCGACCTCCGACAGATACGCAGTATTTT
NA	TRBD1	TRBV7-9	TRBJ1-3	CASSLARRTGLLSGNTIYF	TGTGCCAGCAGCTTAGCGAGGCGGACAGGCCTACTGTCTGGAAACACCATATATTTT
NA	TRBD1	TRBV7-9	TRBJ1-2	CASSFTGVDYGYTF	TGTGCCAGCAGCTTTACAGGGGTAGACTATGGCTACACCTTC
NA	NA	TRBV5-6	TRBJ1-2	CASSQGRGLGYTF	TGTGCCAGCAGCCAGGGACGGGGTCTGGGCTACACCTTC
NA	NA	TRBV9	TRBJ2-3	CASSVEVGASLTDTQYF	TGTGCCAGCAGCGTAGAGGTGGGGGCCTCCCTCACAGATACGCAGTATTTT
NA	TRBD1	TRBV5-5	TRBJ2-1	CASSPVPGTGATYNEQFF	TGTGCCAGCAGCCCAGTACCCGGGACAGGGGCGACCTACAATGAGCAGTTCTTC
few	NA	TRBV5-4	TRBJ2-7	CASSTRDIYEQYF	TGTGCCAGCAGCACCCGGGACATCTACGAGCAGTACTTC
NA	NA	TRBV7-9	TRBJ1-4	CASSPEGRTNEKLFF	TGTGCCAGCAGCCCTGAGGGGCGTACTAATGAAAAACTGTTTTTT
once	NA	TRBV9	TRBJ2-7	CASSVGGATYEQYF	TGTGCCAGCAGCGTAGGCGGGGCCACCTACGAGCAGTACTTC
NA	TRBD1	TRBV7-9	TRBJ2-3	CASSPRRDRSTDTQYF	TGTGCCAGCAGCCCGCGAAGGGACAGGAGCACAGATACGCAGTATTTT
NA	NA	TRBV5-4	TRBJ1-2	CASSSDRRGYTF	TGTGCCAGCAGCTCGGACAGACGAGGCTACACCTTC
NA	TRBD1	TRBV15	TRBJ1-2	CATSRVGGQGNYGYTF	TGTGCCACCAGCAGAGTAGGGGGACAGGGAAACTATGGCTACACCTTC
NA	TRBD2	TRBV19	TRBJ2-1	CASSIAGGPQNEQFF	TGTGCCAGTAGTATAGCGGGGGGGCCTCAGAATGAGCAGTTCTTC
NA	NA	TRBV27	TRBJ2-7	CASSPHPGSGGEQYF	TGTGCCAGCAGTCCACACCCAGGGTCGGGTGGAGAGCAGTACTTC
NA	TRBD2	TRBV29-1	TRBJ2-7	CSVAGTSYEQYF	TGCAGCGTCGCCGGGACTAGCTACGAGCAGTACTTC
NA	TRBD1	TRBV7-9	TRBJ1-4	CASSSPRSEDRLFAEKLFF	TGTGCCAGCAGCTCCCCCCGTAGCGAGGACAGGCTTTTCGCTGAAAAACTGTTTTTT
NA	NA	TRBV15	TRBJ1-2	CATSRDGVYGYTF	TGTGCCACCAGCAGAGACGGGGTCTATGGCTACACCTTC
NA	NA	TRBV30	TRBJ1-2	CAWKSPGSGGYTF	TGTGCCTGGAAATCCCCGGGGAGTGGGGGCTACACCTTC
NA	TRBD2	TRBV29-1	TRBJ2-3	CSVDYGLAGVGDTQYF	TGCAGCGTAGACTACGGACTAGCGGGAGTCGGAGATACGCAGTATTTT
NA	NA	TRBV4-2	TRBJ2-7	CASSQDLAGGYEQYF	TGTGCCAGCAGCCAAGACCTGGCCGGGGGCTACGAGCAGTACTTC
NA	NA	TRBV6-5	TRBJ1-2	CASTSFSNYGYTF	TGTGCCAGCACCAGCTTTAGTAACTATGGCTACACCTTC
NA	TRBD2	TRBV18	TRBJ2-7	CASSPGLAGVYEQYF	TGTGCCAGCTCACCGGGACTAGCGGGAGTCTACGAGCAGTACTTC
NA	NA	TRBV9	TRBJ2-3	CASSVGTGASTDTQYF	TGTGCCAGCAGCGTAGGAACAGGCGCCTCCACAGATACGCAGTATTTT
NA	NA	TRBV29-1	TRBJ1-1	CSVALGPTEAFF	TGCAGCGTGGCTCTGGGACCTACTGAAGCTTTCTTT